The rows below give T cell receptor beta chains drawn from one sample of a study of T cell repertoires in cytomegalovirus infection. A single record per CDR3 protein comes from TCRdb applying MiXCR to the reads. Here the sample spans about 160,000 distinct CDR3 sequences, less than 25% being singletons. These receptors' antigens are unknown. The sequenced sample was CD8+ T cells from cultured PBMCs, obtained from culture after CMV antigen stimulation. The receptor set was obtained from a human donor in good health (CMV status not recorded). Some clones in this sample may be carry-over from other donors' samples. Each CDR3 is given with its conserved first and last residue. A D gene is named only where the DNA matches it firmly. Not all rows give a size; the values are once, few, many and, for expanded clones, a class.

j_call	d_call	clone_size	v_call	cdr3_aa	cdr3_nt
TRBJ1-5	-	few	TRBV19	CASLARGNNQPQHF	TGTGCCAGCCTCGCCCGCGGAAACAATCAGCCCCAGCATTTT
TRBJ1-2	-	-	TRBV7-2	CASSLAGSNYGYTF	TGTGCCAGCAGCTTAGCTGGGTCTAACTATGGCTACACCTTC
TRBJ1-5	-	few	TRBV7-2	CASSLNRASNQPQHF	TGTGCCAGCAGCTTAAACAGGGCGAGCAATCAGCCCCAGCATTTT
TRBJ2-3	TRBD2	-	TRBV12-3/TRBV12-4	CASSLGLAGTDTQYF	TGTGCCAGCAGTTTAGGACTAGCGGGCACAGATACGCAGTATTTT
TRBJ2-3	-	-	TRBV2	CASNGAADTQYF	TGTGCCAGCAACGGGGCCGCAGATACGCAGTATTTT
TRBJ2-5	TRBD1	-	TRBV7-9	CASTRTGGIQETQYF	TGTGCCAGCACGCGGACAGGGGGGATACAAGAGACCCAGTACTTC
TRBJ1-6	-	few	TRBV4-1	CASSLSDLNSPLHF	TGCGCCAGCAGCCTTTCGGATCTTAATTCACCCCTCCACTTT
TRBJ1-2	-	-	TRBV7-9	CASSLGDGGRWGYTF	TGTGCCAGCAGCTTAGGGGACGGGGGGCGCTGGGGCTACACCTTC
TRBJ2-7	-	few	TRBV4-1	CASSHAGSPSYEQYF	TGCGCCAGCAGCCATGCCGGGTCCCCCTCCTACGAGCAGTACTTC
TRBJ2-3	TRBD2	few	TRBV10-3	CAISQLWGAGGSTDTQYF	TGTGCCATCAGCCAATTGTGGGGAGCGGGGGGGAGCACAGATACGCAGTATTTT
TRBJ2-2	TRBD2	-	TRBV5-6	CASSPTGEGNTGELFF	TGTGCCAGCAGCCCCACGGGGGAGGGGAACACCGGGGAGCTGTTTTTT
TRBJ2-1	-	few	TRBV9	CASSVDGASTNEQFF	TGTGCCAGCAGCGTAGACGGGGCCTCAACGAATGAGCAGTTCTTC
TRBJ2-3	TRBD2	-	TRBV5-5	CASSLNSGGTDTQYF	TGTGCCAGCAGCTTGAATAGCGGGGGGACAGATACGCAGTATTTT
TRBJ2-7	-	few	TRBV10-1	CASSRDASSYEQYF	TGCGCCAGCAGTCGGGACGCCAGCTCCTACGAGCAGTACTTC
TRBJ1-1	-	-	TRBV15	CATSGGQLTLNTEAFF	TGTGCCACCAGCGGTGGACAGTTAACACTGAACACTGAAGCTTTCTTT
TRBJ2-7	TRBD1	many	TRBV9	CASSPRQGSYEQYF	TGTGCCAGCAGCCCCCGACAGGGATCCTACGAGCAGTACTTC
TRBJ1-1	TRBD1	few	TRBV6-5	CASSYKDRYLNTEAFF	TGTGCCAGCAGTTATAAGGACAGGTACCTGAACACTGAAGCTTTCTTT
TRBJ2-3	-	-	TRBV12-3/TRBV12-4	CASTGDLTPSPDTQYF	TGTGCCAGCACCGGGGACTTGACGCCGAGCCCAGATACGCAGTATTTT
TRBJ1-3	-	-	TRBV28	CASSPRDLTRIASGNTIYF	TGTGCCAGCAGTCCTCGGGACCTCACCCGAATAGCCTCTGGAAACACCATATATTTT
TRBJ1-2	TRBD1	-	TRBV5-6	CASSSVGQGALSYGYTF	TGTGCCAGCAGCTCGGTAGGACAGGGGGCCTTGTCCTATGGCTACACCTTC
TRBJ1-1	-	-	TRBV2	CASSEGRRNTEAFF	TGTGCCAGCAGTGAAGGACGGAGGAACACTGAAGCTTTCTTT
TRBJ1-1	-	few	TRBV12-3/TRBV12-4	CASLTGKTEAFF	TGTGCCAGCCTTACAGGGAAGACTGAAGCTTTCTTT
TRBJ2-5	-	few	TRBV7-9	CASSRGLLSRETQYF	TGTGCCAGCAGCCGAGGGTTGTTAAGTCGCGAGACCCAGTACTTC
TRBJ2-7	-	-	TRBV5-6	CASSLGAVYEQYF	TGTGCCAGCAGCTTGGGGGCGGTCTACGAGCAGTACTTC
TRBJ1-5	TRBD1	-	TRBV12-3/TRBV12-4	CASSTQPPGTASNQPQHF	TGTGCCAGCAGTACACAACCCCCGGGGACAGCTAGCAATCAGCCCCAGCATTTT
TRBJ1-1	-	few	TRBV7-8	CASSVGLTNTEAFF	TGTGCCAGCAGCGTGGGACTGACGAACACTGAAGCTTTCTTT
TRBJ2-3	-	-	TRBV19	CASSPGPFTDTQYF	TGTGCCAGTAGTCCAGGCCCATTCACAGATACGCAGTATTTT
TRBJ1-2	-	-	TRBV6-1	CASSEAPQPGNYGYTF	TGTGCCAGCAGTGAAGCGCCTCAACCAGGGAACTATGGCTACACCTTC
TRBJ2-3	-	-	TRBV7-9	CASETRTASGTDTQYF	TGTGCCAGCGAAACCCGGACGGCTAGCGGCACAGATACGCAGTATTTT